This record covers a single T cell receptor (beta chain). Assay: immunoSEQ multiplex PCR; the TCRdb copy retains only in-frame clones and omits some. The table shows around 94,000 clones, with about 87% occurring only once. This entry comes from a study of identifying expanded T cells in peripheral blood. The CDR3 runs to 14 residues. Trimming took off 6 bases at V and 4 bases at J, with 15 bases between the two ends. Germline CDR1 is MDHEN and CDR2 is SYDVKM. Collection occurred without any documented infections or immune events in donors. The receptor was derived from a person aged 18-70 years in good health. Specimen: blood. The chain joins TRBV28 to TRBJ2-5; the D gene is possibly TRBD1 (6 bases). The CDR3 bases are TGTGCCAGCAGCCCAACCGGGACACCAGAGACCCAGTACTTC. Amino acid sequence: CASSPTGTPETQYF. Looking up the rest from reference TRBV28 and TRBJ2-5 gives the full variable domain: DVKVTQSSRYLVKRTGEKVFLECVQDMDHENMFWYRQDPGLGLRLIYFSYDVKMKEKGDIPEGYSVSREKKERFSLILESASTNQTSMYLCASSPTGTPETQYFGPGTRLLVL.